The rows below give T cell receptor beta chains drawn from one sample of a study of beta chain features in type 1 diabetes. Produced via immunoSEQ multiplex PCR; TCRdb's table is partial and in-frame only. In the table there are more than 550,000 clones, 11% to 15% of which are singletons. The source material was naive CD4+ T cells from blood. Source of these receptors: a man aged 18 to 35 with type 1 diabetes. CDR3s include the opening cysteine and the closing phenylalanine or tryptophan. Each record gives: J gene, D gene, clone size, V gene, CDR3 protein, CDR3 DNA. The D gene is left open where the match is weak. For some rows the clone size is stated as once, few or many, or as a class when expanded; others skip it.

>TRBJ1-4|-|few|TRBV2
CADGINEKLFF
TGTGCCGACGGGATTAATGAAAAACTGTTTTTT
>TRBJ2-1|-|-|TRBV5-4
CASSPGLDSYNEQFF
TGTGCCAGCAGCCCAGGACTCGATTCCTACAATGAGCAGTTCTTC
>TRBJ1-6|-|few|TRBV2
CASLYGSAALHF
TGTGCCAGCTTGTACGGGTCGGCGGCCCTCCACTTT
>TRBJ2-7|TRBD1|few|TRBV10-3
CAIRWTGSSYEQYF
TGTGCCATCAGATGGACAGGGAGCTCCTACGAGCAGTACTTC
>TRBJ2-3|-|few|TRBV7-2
CASSPRGGTSTDTQYF
TGTGCCAGCAGCCCCCGAGGAGGGACTAGCACAGATACGCAGTATTTT
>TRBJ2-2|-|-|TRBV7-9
CASSARIGELFF
TGTGCCAGCAGTGCTCGCATCGGGGAGCTGTTTTTT
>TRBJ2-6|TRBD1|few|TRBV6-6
CASSPRTGSGANVLTF
TGTGCCAGCAGTCCCCGGACAGGGTCTGGGGCCAACGTCCTGACTTTC
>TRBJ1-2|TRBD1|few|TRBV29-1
CSDWGQGKDYGYTF
TGCAGCGACTGGGGACAGGGGAAAGACTATGGCTACACCTTC
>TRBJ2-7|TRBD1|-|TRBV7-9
CASSWTGKGEQYF
TGTGCCAGCAGCTGGACAGGGAAGGGCGAGCAGTACTTC
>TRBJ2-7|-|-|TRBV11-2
CASSFLIGPMDF
TGTGCCAGCAGCTTTTTGATCGGGCCTATGGACTTC
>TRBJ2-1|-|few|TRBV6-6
CASSYGGRRVVEQFF
TGTGCCAGCAGTTACGGGGGCCGCAGAGTGGTTGAGCAGTTCTTC
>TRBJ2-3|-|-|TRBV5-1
CASSWTDTQYF
TGCGCCAGCAGCTGGACAGATACGCAGTATTTT
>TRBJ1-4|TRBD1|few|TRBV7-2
CASSLGTGGEKLFF
TGTGCCAGCAGCCTCGGGACAGGGGGCGAAAAACTGTTTTTT
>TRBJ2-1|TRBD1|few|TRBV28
CASSFDRDNEQFF
TGTGCCAGCAGTTTCGACAGGGATAATGAGCAGTTCTTC
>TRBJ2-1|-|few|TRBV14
CASSSIRVGEQFF
TGTGCCAGCAGTTCCATTAGGGTCGGCGAGCAGTTCTTC
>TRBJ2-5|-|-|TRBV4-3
CASSQNFGAQETQYF
TGCGCCAGCAGCCAAAACTTCGGGGCTCAAGAGACCCAGTACTTC
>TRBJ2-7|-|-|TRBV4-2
CASSQGEVHEQYF
TGTGCCAGCAGCCAAGGGGAAGTCCACGAGCAGTACTTC
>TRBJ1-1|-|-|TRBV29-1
CSVEGQRALNTEAFF
TGCAGCGTTGAAGGGCAAAGGGCCTTGAACACTGAAGCTTTCTTT
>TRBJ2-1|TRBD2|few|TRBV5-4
CASSFLAGGHNEQFF
TGTGCCAGCAGCTTTCTAGCGGGGGGGCACAATGAGCAGTTCTTC
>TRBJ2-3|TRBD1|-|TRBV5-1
CASSLEPLGQGIF
TGCGCCAGCAGCTTGGAACCCCTGGGACAGGGGATTTTT
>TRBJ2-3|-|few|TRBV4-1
CASSQEERGTDTQYF
TGCGCCAGCAGCCAAGAGGAGCGGGGCACAGATACGCAGTATTTT
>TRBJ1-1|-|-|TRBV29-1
CSGRGGPNTEAFF
TGCAGCGGTCGTGGGGGCCCGAACACTGAAGCTTTCTTT
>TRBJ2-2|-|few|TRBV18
CASSLSTGELFF
TGTGCCAGCTCACTTAGCACCGGGGAGCTGTTTTTT